A selection of T cell receptor beta chains follows, all from one sample in a study of blood T cell repertoires in COVID-19. TCRdb's table, derived via immunoSEQ multiplex PCR, lists solely in-frame clones and lacks some. The data show 90,000 to 130,000 clones, almost 80% seen once. The sequenced sample was peripheral blood. The receptors derive from a woman over 75 with active or convalescent COVID-19. The CDR3 runs from the conserved cysteine through the conserved F or W. A D gene is named only where the DNA matches it firmly. Some rows mark clone size as missing; the rest say once, few, many or name a class of expanded clone.

D gene: .; clone size: .; J gene: TRBJ1-5; V gene: TRBV28; CDR3 DNA: TGTGCCAGCAGATGGGGGGTCGGGCAGCCCCAGCATTTT; CDR3 protein: CASRWGVGQPQHF
D gene: TRBD2; clone size: .; J gene: TRBJ2-2; V gene: TRBV5-4; CDR3 DNA: TGTGCCAGCAGCAGAGAGCCGGGACTAGCGAAAACCGGGGAGCTGTTTTTT; CDR3 protein: CASSREPGLAKTGELFF
D gene: TRBD1; clone size: once; J gene: TRBJ2-3; V gene: TRBV6-1; CDR3 DNA: TGTGCCAGCAGTGAAGCGACAGGGGTCAGCACAGATACGCAGTATTTT; CDR3 protein: CASSEATGVSTDTQYF
D gene: TRBD1; clone size: once; J gene: TRBJ1-5; V gene: TRBV19; CDR3 DNA: TGTGCCACCGCCTCCGGGACAGGGATCAACCAGCCCCAGCATTTT; CDR3 protein: CATASGTGINQPQHF
D gene: TRBD2; clone size: .; J gene: TRBJ2-5; V gene: TRBV5-4; CDR3 DNA: TGTGCCAGCAGCTTCGGCTCTAGCGGGAGTTCGGGAGAGACCCAGTACTTC; CDR3 protein: CASSFGSSGSSGETQYF
D gene: TRBD1; clone size: many; J gene: TRBJ2-5; V gene: TRBV15; CDR3 DNA: TGTGCCACCAGCAACAGGGGTGTGGAGACCCAGTACTTC; CDR3 protein: CATSNRGVETQYF
D gene: .; clone size: .; J gene: TRBJ2-3; V gene: TRBV12-3/TRBV12-4; CDR3 DNA: TGTGCCAGCAGTTTACGGGGTACAGATACGCAGTATTTT; CDR3 protein: CASSLRGTDTQYF
D gene: .; clone size: once; J gene: TRBJ2-2; V gene: TRBV10-3; CDR3 DNA: TGTGCCATCAGTGAAGTTAGGGGGAGGAACACCGGGGAGCTGTTTTTT; CDR3 protein: CAISEVRGRNTGELFF
D gene: TRBD2; clone size: .; J gene: TRBJ2-1; V gene: TRBV9; CDR3 DNA: TGTGCCAGCAGCGTTAGCGGGGAGACCTACAATGAGCAGTTCTTC; CDR3 protein: CASSVSGETYNEQFF
D gene: .; clone size: .; J gene: TRBJ1-3; V gene: TRBV7-8; CDR3 DNA: TGTGCCAGCAGCCCTGCTCGGATATTGGGCAGCCTGGCGAGAAACACCATATATTTT; CDR3 protein: CASSPARILGSLARNTIYF
D gene: .; clone size: .; J gene: TRBJ2-1; V gene: TRBV24-1; CDR3 DNA: TGTGCCACCAGTGATTTCCAGGGTTCCTACAATGAGCAGTTCTTC; CDR3 protein: CATSDFQGSYNEQFF
D gene: .; clone size: .; J gene: TRBJ2-6; V gene: TRBV10-3; CDR3 DNA: TGTGCCATCACCGGGACTTGGGGGGCCAACGTCCTGACTTTC; CDR3 protein: CAITGTWGANVLTF
D gene: TRBD2; clone size: once; J gene: TRBJ2-1; V gene: TRBV5-4; CDR3 DNA: TGTGCCAGCAGCTTGTGGCGAGGTAGCGGGAGCGATGAGCAGTTCTTC; CDR3 protein: CASSLWRGSGSDEQFF
D gene: TRBD2; clone size: .; J gene: TRBJ2-3; V gene: TRBV7-9; CDR3 DNA: TGTGCCAGCAGCTTATGGCTAGCGGGATTCCGAACCACAGATACGCAGTATTTT; CDR3 protein: CASSLWLAGFRTTDTQYF
D gene: .; clone size: .; J gene: TRBJ2-1; V gene: TRBV27; CDR3 DNA: TGTGCCAGCAGGGAGGGAGTAGGCTACAATGAGCAGTTCTTC; CDR3 protein: CASREGVGYNEQFF
D gene: .; clone size: .; J gene: TRBJ1-1; V gene: TRBV2; CDR3 DNA: TGTGCCAGCCGATTAGTTAACACTGAAGCTTTCTTT; CDR3 protein: CASRLVNTEAFF
D gene: .; clone size: .; J gene: TRBJ1-4; V gene: TRBV7-9; CDR3 DNA: TGTGCCAGCAGCAGTTCGGGGGTATCTTCTGAAAAACTGTTTTTT; CDR3 protein: CASSSSGVSSEKLFF
D gene: .; clone size: .; J gene: TRBJ1-5; V gene: TRBV7-2; CDR3 DNA: TGTGCCAGCAGCTTACGGGACTCGGGGCAGCCCCAGCATTTT; CDR3 protein: CASSLRDSGQPQHF
D gene: TRBD1; clone size: .; J gene: TRBJ1-6; V gene: TRBV5-1; CDR3 DNA: TGCGCCAGCAGCCTACTTACCGGGACAGGGTTTTCACCCCTCCACTTT; CDR3 protein: CASSLLTGTGFSPLHF
D gene: .; clone size: .; J gene: TRBJ2-7; V gene: TRBV6-1; CDR3 DNA: TGTGCCAGCAGTGAATCTCCCGTCGAGCAGTACTTC; CDR3 protein: CASSESPVEQYF
D gene: TRBD2; clone size: .; J gene: TRBJ2-1; V gene: TRBV9; CDR3 DNA: TGTGCCAGCAGCGGAACGGGACTAGCGGGCTACAATGAGCAGTTCTTC; CDR3 protein: CASSGTGLAGYNEQFF
D gene: .; clone size: .; J gene: TRBJ2-5; V gene: TRBV5-1; CDR3 DNA: TGCGCCAGCAGCTTGGGGACAGCCTTACAAGAGACCCAGTACTTC; CDR3 protein: CASSLGTALQETQYF
D gene: TRBD2; clone size: .; J gene: TRBJ2-3; V gene: TRBV7-3; CDR3 DNA: TGTGCCAGCAGAGCGGGAGGGCCAAGTACGCAGTATTTT; CDR3 protein: CASRAGGPSTQYF
D gene: .; clone size: .; J gene: TRBJ1-6; V gene: TRBV6-1; CDR3 DNA: TGTGCCAGCAGTGAAGCCCTTCCTCCACCCCTCCACTTT; CDR3 protein: CASSEALPPPLHF
D gene: TRBD2; clone size: .; J gene: TRBJ2-7; V gene: TRBV6-2/TRBV6-3; CDR3 DNA: TGTGCCAGCAGTTACTTAGCGGGAGGCCCCTACGAGCAGTACTTC; CDR3 protein: CASSYLAGGPYEQYF
D gene: TRBD1; clone size: .; J gene: TRBJ1-2; V gene: TRBV18; CDR3 DNA: TGTGCCAGCTCACCTGAGACAGGGGTTACTGCTAACTATGGCTACACCTTC; CDR3 protein: CASSPETGVTANYGYTF
D gene: .; clone size: many; J gene: TRBJ1-1; V gene: TRBV2; CDR3 DNA: TGTGCCAGCAGTGCAGGGGCTGGCACTGAAGCTTTCTTT; CDR3 protein: CASSAGAGTEAFF
D gene: TRBD2; clone size: few; J gene: TRBJ2-7; V gene: TRBV4-1; CDR3 DNA: TGCGCCAGCAGCCAATCCCCCGTAGCGGGACTCTCCTACGAGCAGTACTTC; CDR3 protein: CASSQSPVAGLSYEQYF
D gene: TRBD1; clone size: .; J gene: TRBJ2-2; V gene: TRBV18; CDR3 DNA: TGTGCCAGCTCACCCTCGTTCCGGACAGGGGTCGGGGAGCTGTTTTTT; CDR3 protein: CASSPSFRTGVGELFF
D gene: .; clone size: .; J gene: TRBJ2-1; V gene: TRBV21-1; CDR3 DNA: TGTGCCAGCAGCATACCTGGGACTAGCGGGAGGGACGACCTTAAGAATGAGCAGTTCTTC; CDR3 protein: CASSIPGTSGRDDLKNEQFF
D gene: .; clone size: many; J gene: TRBJ2-1; V gene: TRBV2; CDR3 DNA: TGTGCCAGCAGTCGGGATCTTTCAGGCAATGAGCAGTTCTTC; CDR3 protein: CASSRDLSGNEQFF
D gene: .; clone size: few; J gene: TRBJ1-3; V gene: TRBV28; CDR3 DNA: TGTGCCAGCAGTCCCCTAGGATTCTCTGGAAACACCATATATTTT; CDR3 protein: CASSPLGFSGNTIYF
D gene: TRBD1; clone size: .; J gene: TRBJ2-1; V gene: TRBV11-3; CDR3 DNA: TGTGCCAGCAGCTTGGGACAGGGGGCTTTCGAGCAGTTCTTC; CDR3 protein: CASSLGQGAFEQFF
D gene: .; clone size: few; J gene: TRBJ2-7; V gene: TRBV2; CDR3 DNA: TGTGCCAGCAGTGATCCTAGGGGTGGCGAGCAGTACTTC; CDR3 protein: CASSDPRGGEQYF
D gene: TRBD2; clone size: .; J gene: TRBJ2-7; V gene: TRBV19; CDR3 DNA: TGTGCCAGTAGTCGGCTAGCGGGTTCCTACGAGCAGTACTTC; CDR3 protein: CASSRLAGSYEQYF
D gene: .; clone size: once; J gene: TRBJ1-2; V gene: TRBV3-1/TRBV3-2; CDR3 DNA: TGTGCCAGCAGCCTCAGGGTGGGGGCTCCAAGATTCTTC; CDR3 protein: CASSLRVGAPRFF
D gene: .; clone size: few; J gene: TRBJ1-1; V gene: TRBV18; CDR3 DNA: TGTGCCAGCTCACACGGGATGAACACTGAAGCTTTCTTT; CDR3 protein: CASSHGMNTEAFF
D gene: .; clone size: few; J gene: TRBJ2-2; V gene: TRBV9; CDR3 DNA: TGTGCCAGCAGCGTAACTGTCGTAGGGCAGGGGACCGGGGAGCTGTTTTTT; CDR3 protein: CASSVTVVGQGTGELFF
D gene: .; clone size: few; J gene: TRBJ1-2; V gene: TRBV24-1; CDR3 DNA: TGTGCCACCAGTGACTCCGGGATTACCCTTAACTATGGCTACACCTTC; CDR3 protein: CATSDSGITLNYGYTF
D gene: .; clone size: .; J gene: TRBJ2-2; V gene: TRBV19; CDR3 DNA: TGTGCCAGTACCCAAAGCACGGGACACTACACCGGGGAGCTGTTTTTT; CDR3 protein: CASTQSTGHYTGELFF
D gene: .; clone size: .; J gene: TRBJ2-7; V gene: TRBV29-1; CDR3 DNA: TGCAGCGTTGAGGACTTTGCCTCCTACGAGCAGTACTTC; CDR3 protein: CSVEDFASYEQYF
D gene: .; clone size: .; J gene: TRBJ2-3; V gene: TRBV6-2/TRBV6-3; CDR3 DNA: TGTGCCAGCAGTTATTTATCCGGGAGTATGGCAGATACGCAGTATTTT; CDR3 protein: CASSYLSGSMADTQYF
D gene: .; clone size: .; J gene: TRBJ2-7; V gene: TRBV2; CDR3 DNA: TGTGCCAGCAGTGAAGCGGGGTCTAGCGTGTCCTACGAGCAGTACTTC; CDR3 protein: CASSEAGSSVSYEQYF
D gene: .; clone size: few; J gene: TRBJ1-2; V gene: TRBV3-1/TRBV3-2; CDR3 DNA: TGTGCCAGCAGCCATCTAACGGGATTCTATGGCTACACCTTC; CDR3 protein: CASSHLTGFYGYTF
D gene: .; clone size: few; J gene: TRBJ2-5; V gene: TRBV5-1; CDR3 DNA: TGCGCCAGCAGCCGCGGGTTGGGACAAGAGACCCAGTACTTC; CDR3 protein: CASSRGLGQETQYF
D gene: TRBD2; clone size: .; J gene: TRBJ2-3; V gene: TRBV5-1; CDR3 DNA: TGCGCCAGTTCGGGACTAACGACAGATACGCAGTATTTT; CDR3 protein: CASSGLTTDTQYF
D gene: TRBD2; clone size: .; J gene: TRBJ2-7; V gene: TRBV28; CDR3 DNA: TGTGCCAGCAGGCGGGAGCTAGCGGGAGTTCGGGAGTACTTC; CDR3 protein: CASRRELAGVREYF
D gene: .; clone size: .; J gene: TRBJ1-6; V gene: TRBV7-2; CDR3 DNA: TGTGCCAGCAGCTCGGACAGTCATTCACCCCTCCACTTT; CDR3 protein: CASSSDSHSPLHF